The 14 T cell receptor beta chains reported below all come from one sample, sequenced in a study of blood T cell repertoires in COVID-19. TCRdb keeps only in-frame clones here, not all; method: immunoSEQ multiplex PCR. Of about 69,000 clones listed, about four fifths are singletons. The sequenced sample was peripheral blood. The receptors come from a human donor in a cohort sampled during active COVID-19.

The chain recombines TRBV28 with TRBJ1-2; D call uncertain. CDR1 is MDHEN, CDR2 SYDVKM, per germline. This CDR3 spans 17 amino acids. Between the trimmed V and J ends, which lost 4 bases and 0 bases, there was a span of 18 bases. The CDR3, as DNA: TGTGCCAGCAGTTCTCTCGCAGACCTGCTAGCTAACTATGGCTACACCTTC. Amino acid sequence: CASSSLADLLANYGYTF.

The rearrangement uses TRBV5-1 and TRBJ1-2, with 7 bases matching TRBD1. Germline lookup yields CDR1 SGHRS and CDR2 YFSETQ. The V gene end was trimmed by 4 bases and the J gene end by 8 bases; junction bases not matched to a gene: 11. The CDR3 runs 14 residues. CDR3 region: CASSPFSGQAGYTF. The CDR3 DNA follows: TGCGCCAGCAGCCCGTTTTCTGGACAGGCGGGCTACACCTTC.

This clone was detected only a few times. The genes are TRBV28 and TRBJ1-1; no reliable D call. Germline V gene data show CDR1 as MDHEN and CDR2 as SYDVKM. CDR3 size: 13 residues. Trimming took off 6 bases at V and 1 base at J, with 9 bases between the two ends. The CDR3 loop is CASSHRGNTEAFF. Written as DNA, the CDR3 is TGTGCCAGCAGCCATCGGGGGAACACTGAAGCTTTCTTT.

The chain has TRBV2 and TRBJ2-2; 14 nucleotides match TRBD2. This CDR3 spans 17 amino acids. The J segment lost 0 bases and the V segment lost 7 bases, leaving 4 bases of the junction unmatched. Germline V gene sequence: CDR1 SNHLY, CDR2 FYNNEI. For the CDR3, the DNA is TGTGCCAGCACCTGGACTAGCGGGGGGTCGAACACCGGGGAGCTGTTTTTT. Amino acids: CASTWTSGGSNTGELFF.

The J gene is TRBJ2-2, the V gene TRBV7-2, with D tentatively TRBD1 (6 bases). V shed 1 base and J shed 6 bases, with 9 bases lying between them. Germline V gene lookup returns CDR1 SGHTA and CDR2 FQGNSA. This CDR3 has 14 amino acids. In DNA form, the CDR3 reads TGTGCCAGCAGCTTAGTACAGGGATCCGGGGAGCTGTTTTTT. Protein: CASSLVQGSGELFF. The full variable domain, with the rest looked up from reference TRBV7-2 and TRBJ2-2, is GAGVSQSPSNKVTEKGKDVELRCDPISGHTALYWYRQSLGQGLEFLIYFQGNSAPDKSGLPSDRFSAERTGGSVSTLTIQRTQQEDSAVYLCASSLVQGSGELFFGEGSRLTVL.

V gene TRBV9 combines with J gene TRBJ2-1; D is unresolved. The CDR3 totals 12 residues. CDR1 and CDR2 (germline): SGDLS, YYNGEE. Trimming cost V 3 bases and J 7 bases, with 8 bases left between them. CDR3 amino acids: CASSALLNEQFF. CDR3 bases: TGTGCCAGCAGCGCCTTACTGAATGAGCAGTTCTTC.

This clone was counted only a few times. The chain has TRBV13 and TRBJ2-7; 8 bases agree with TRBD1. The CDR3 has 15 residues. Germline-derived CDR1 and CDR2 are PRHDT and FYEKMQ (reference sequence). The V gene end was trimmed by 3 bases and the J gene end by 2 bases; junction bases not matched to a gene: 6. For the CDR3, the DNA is TGTGCCAGCAGCTTTTTAGGACAGGGAGCCTACGAGCAGTACTTC. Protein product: CASSFLGQGAYEQYF.

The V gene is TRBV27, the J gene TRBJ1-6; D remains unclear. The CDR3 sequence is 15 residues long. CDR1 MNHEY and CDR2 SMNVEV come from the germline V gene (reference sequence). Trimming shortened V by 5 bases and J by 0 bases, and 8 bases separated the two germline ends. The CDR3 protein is CASSALSSYNSPLHF. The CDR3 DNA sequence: TGTGCCAGCAGTGCATTGAGCTCCTATAATTCACCCCTCCACTTT.

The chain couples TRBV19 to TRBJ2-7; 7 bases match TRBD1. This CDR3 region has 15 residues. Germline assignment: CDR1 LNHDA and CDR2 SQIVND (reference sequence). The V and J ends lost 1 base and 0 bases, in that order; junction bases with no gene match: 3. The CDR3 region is CASSIARQGSYEQYF. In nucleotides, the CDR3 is TGTGCCAGTAGTATAGCGCGACAGGGCTCCTACGAGCAGTACTTC.

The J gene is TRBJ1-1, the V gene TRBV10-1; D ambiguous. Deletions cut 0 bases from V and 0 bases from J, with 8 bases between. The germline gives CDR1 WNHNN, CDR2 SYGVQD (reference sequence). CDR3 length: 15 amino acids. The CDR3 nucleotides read TGCGCCAGCAGTGAGTCGGGCAGGCTGAACACTGAAGCTTTCTTT. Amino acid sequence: CASSESGRLNTEAFF.

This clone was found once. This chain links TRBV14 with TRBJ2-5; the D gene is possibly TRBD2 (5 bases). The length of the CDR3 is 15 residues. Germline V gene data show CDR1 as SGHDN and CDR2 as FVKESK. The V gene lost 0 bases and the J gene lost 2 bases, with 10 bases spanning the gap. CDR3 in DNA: TGTGCCAGCAGCCAAGATAATAGGAGGCAAGAGACCCAGTACTTC. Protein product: CASSQDNRRQETQYF.

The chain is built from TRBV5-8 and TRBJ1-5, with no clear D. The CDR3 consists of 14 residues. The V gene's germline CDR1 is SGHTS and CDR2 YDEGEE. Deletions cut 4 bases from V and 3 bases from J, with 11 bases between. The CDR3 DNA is TGTGCCAGCAGCCCTTCAGCGAACAATCAGCCCCAGCATTTT. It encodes CASSPSANNQPQHF.

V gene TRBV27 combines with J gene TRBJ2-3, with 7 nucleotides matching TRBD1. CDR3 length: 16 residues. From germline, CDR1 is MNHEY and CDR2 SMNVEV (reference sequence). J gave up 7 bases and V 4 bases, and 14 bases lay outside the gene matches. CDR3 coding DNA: TGTGCCAGCAGTTCCCTCGGACAGGCCGCCCATTATACGCAGTATTTT. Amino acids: CASSSLGQAAHYTQYF.

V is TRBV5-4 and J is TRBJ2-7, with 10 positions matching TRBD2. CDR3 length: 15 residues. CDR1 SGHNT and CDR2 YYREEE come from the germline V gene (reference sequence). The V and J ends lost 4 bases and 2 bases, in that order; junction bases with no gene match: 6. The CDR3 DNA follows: TGTGCCAGCAGCGAGGGACTAGCGCCTACCTACGAGCAGTACTTC. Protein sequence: CASSEGLAPTYEQYF.